The 26 T cell receptor beta chains in this list originate from one sample, sequenced in a study of T cell clones after liver transplantation. Measured with immunoSEQ multiplex PCR; TCRdb has only the in-frame clones, and not every one. The table includes more than 95,000 clones, less than 95% detected once. The starting material was CD4+ T cells from blood, obtained 12 months after liver transplant. The receptor set was obtained from a human patient who received a liver transplant. These T cells may partly come from the graft donor.

In DNA form, the CDR3 reads TGTGCCAGCAGCGTAGCTACTGGGGGAGGGGTAGACTACAATGAGCAGTTCTTC. Protein sequence: CASSVATGGGVDYNEQFF. The chain is built from TRBV9 and TRBJ2-1; TRBD2 aligns across 7 bases. The CDR3 spans 18 residues. Trimming took 0 bases from V and 3 from J; bases not matched to a gene: 12. The V gene's germline CDR1 is SGDLS and CDR2 YYNGEE. Full variable domain (missing parts from reference TRBV9 and TRBJ2-1): DSGVTQTPKHLITATGQRVTLRCSPRSGDLSVYWYQQSLDQGLQFLIQYYNGEERAKGNILERFSAQQFPDLHSELNLSSLELGDSALYFCASSVATGGGVDYNEQFFGPGTRLTVL.

The rearrangement joins TRBV7-2 to TRBJ2-7; 9 nucleotides match TRBD1. The CDR3 runs 14 residues. The germline V gene has CDR1 SGHTA and CDR2 FQGNSA. V was clipped by 5 bases and J by 3 bases; unmatched bases: 5. This CDR3 reads CASSRSGQGYEQYF. The CDR3 region has the DNA TGTGCCAGCAGCCGTTCGGGACAGGGCTACGAGCAGTACTTC.

J is TRBJ2-3 and V is TRBV16, with D possibly matching TRBD2 (5 bases). Deletions cut 4 bases from V and 8 bases from J, with 13 bases between. The CDR3 runs 13 residues. Germline CDR1 is KGHSY and CDR2 is FQNENV. In DNA, the CDR3 is TGTGCCAGCAGCCTCCCTCCGGGAACTACGCAGTATTTT. Protein: CASSLPPGTTQYF.

J is TRBJ1-1 and V is TRBV2, with D uncertain. The V gene lost 4 bases and the J gene lost 2 bases, with 5 bases spanning the gap. Germline V gene sequence: CDR1 SNHLY, CDR2 FYNNEI. CDR3 length: 12 amino acids. CDR3 DNA sequence: TGTGCCAGCAGTGGGATCAACACTGAAGCTTTCTTT. This codes for CASSGINTEAFF.

The chain is built from TRBV11-3 and TRBJ2-7; D is unresolved. CDR1 is SGHNT, CDR2 YENEEA, per germline. CDR3 size: 13 residues. With 1 base removed from V and 2 bases from J, the gap between germline ends came to 6 bases. Here the CDR3 reads CASSLAPAYEQYF. CDR3 nucleotide sequence: TGTGCCAGCAGCTTAGCCCCAGCCTACGAGCAGTACTTC.

This clone was recorded only once. The chain joins TRBV7-3 to TRBJ2-1; D is possibly TRBD1 (5 bases). The V gene lost 2 bases and the J gene lost 6 bases, with 14 bases spanning the gap. The CDR3 is 15 residues long. Germline CDR1 SGHTA, CDR2 FQGTGA. The CDR3 sequence: CASSLQGSYGNEQFF. Written as DNA, the CDR3 is TGTGCCAGCAGCTTACAGGGTTCATACGGCAATGAGCAGTTCTTC.

About this clone itself: A junction end diverges from the germline sequence, so it may reflect a read error. The rearrangement uses TRBV19 and TRBJ1-5; no clear D. The CDR3 covers 13 residues. Germline V lookup: CDR1 LNHDA, CDR2 SQIVND (reference sequence). The CDR3 here is CASSIDSDQPQHF. Written as DNA, the CDR3 is TGTGCCAGTAGTATAGATAGCGATCAGCCCCAGCATTTT.

J is TRBJ1-5 and V is TRBV30; D gene ambiguous. Germline V lookup: CDR1 GTSNPN, CDR2 SVGIG (reference sequence). CDR3 length equals 16 residues. Between the trimmed V and J ends, which lost 0 bases and 2 bases, there was a span of 14 bases. In nucleotides, the CDR3 is TGTGCCTGGAGTGTAGGGTGGGGAAAGGGCAATCAGCCCCAGCATTTT. Protein product: CAWSVGWGKGNQPQHF.

The chain joins TRBV28 to TRBJ1-3; D unclear. The V and J ends lost 4 bases and 4 bases respectively, with 14 bases between them. CDR3 length: 15 amino acids. The germline V gene has CDR1 MDHEN and CDR2 SYDVKM. CDR3 bases: TGTGCCAGCAGTTGGATGGACGGGAGAGGAAACACCATATATTTT. Protein product: CASSWMDGRGNTIYF.

The rearrangement uses TRBV7-6 and TRBJ2-1; D may match TRBD1 or TRBD2 (5 bases each). The germline V gene has CDR1 SGHVS and CDR2 FNYEAQ. The CDR3 runs 14 residues. Trimming took off 4 bases at V and 8 bases at J, with 15 bases between the two ends. The CDR3 reads CASSSSGRPDEQFF. The CDR3 region has the DNA TGTGCCAGCAGCTCCTCGGGACGGCCGGATGAGCAGTTCTTC.

The genes are TRBV19 and TRBJ1-5, with D tentatively TRBD1 (5 bases). The CDR3 runs 16 residues. The V end lost 1 base, the J end lost 0 bases, and 10 bases lay between the germline ends. Looked up from germline, CDR1 is LNHDA and CDR2 is SQIVND (reference sequence). CDR3 nucleotide sequence: TGTGCCAGTAGTATAGTGGGGGTGGTTAGCAATCAGCCCCAGCATTTT. Translation gives CASSIVGVVSNQPQHF.

The CDR3 bases are TGTGCCAGCTCACCATCCAGGGGAGAGGAAAAACTGTTTTTT. It codes for CASSPSRGEEKLFF. The V call is TRBV18, the J call TRBJ1-4; D is perhaps TRBD1 (6 bases). This CDR3 is built from 14 residues. Germline V lookup: CDR1 KGHSH, CDR2 LQKENI. V was pared by 2 bases and J by 8 bases, with 12 bases between.

The chain carries TRBV13 and TRBJ2-5; D may match TRBD1 or TRBD2 (5 bases each). The CDR3 contains 15 residues. Germline values: CDR1 PRHDT, CDR2 FYEKMQ (reference sequence). V was trimmed by 6 bases and J by 7 bases, leaving 21 bases between them. The CDR3 sequence is CASRYLGAVLGTQYF. CDR3 nucleotides: TGTGCCAGCAGGTACCTCGGGGCCGTCTTGGGGACCCAGTACTTC.

The rearrangement uses TRBV5-1 and TRBJ2-2; tentative D call: TRBD2 (6 bases). The CDR3 spans 15 residues. Germline lookup yields CDR1 SGHRS and CDR2 YFSETQ. Trimming took 2 bases from V and 0 from J, leaving 8 bases between them. In nucleotides, the CDR3 is TGCGCCAGCAGCTTTACTAGCCCGAACACCGGGGAGCTGTTTTTT. This gives the protein CASSFTSPNTGELFF. The full variable domain, completed using reference TRBV5-1 and TRBJ2-2, is KAGVTQTPRYLIKTRGQQVTLSCSPISGHRSVSWYQQTPGQGLQFLFEYFSETQRNKGNFPGRFSGRQFSNSRSEMNVSTLELGDSALYLCASSFTSPNTGELFFGEGSRLTVL.

This clone occurred a few times. The chain carries TRBV9 and TRBJ2-5; D might be TRBD1 (7 bases). V dropped 7 bases and J dropped 3 bases, with 13 bases sitting between them. The germline gives CDR1 SGDLS, CDR2 YYNGEE. The CDR3 length is 13 residues. For the CDR3, the DNA is TGTGCCAGCTCCAGGGGGGAAAAAGAGACCCAGTACTTC. As protein: CASSRGEKETQYF.

The genes are TRBV5-5 and TRBJ2-7; D gene ambiguous. CDR3 length: 13 amino acids. V was pared by 2 bases and J by 3 bases, with 9 bases between. The germline V gene encodes CDR1 SGHKS and CDR2 YYEKEE (reference sequence). This chain's CDR3 is CASSFPGRYEQYF. In nucleotides, the CDR3 is TGTGCCAGCAGCTTCCCCGGGCGCTACGAGCAGTACTTC.

This clone has only one observation. As DNA, the CDR3 is TGTGCCAGCTCACCTGTGGCCGTACTAGCGGCCCAAGAGACCCAGTACTTC. Translated: CASSPVAVLAAQETQYF. V usage is TRBV18 and J usage is TRBJ2-5, with 8 bases identical to TRBD2. The CDR3 contains 17 residues. Trimming took 3 bases from V and 1 from J; bases not matched to a gene: 10. Looked up from germline, CDR1 is KGHSH and CDR2 is LQKENI.

The chain employs TRBV5-8 and TRBJ1-2, with D perhaps TRBD1 (6 bases). The V end lost 4 bases, the J end lost 2 bases, and 12 bases lay between the germline ends. This CDR3 has 14 residues. Germline CDR1 and CDR2: SGHTS and YDEGEE. CDR3 sequence: CASSRGTLNYGYTF. The CDR3 region has the DNA TGTGCCAGCAGCAGGGGGACCTTAAACTATGGCTACACCTTC.

The genes are TRBV5-1 and TRBJ2-7; 9 bases match TRBD1. Germline trimming cut 4 bases from V and 2 bases from J; bases unmatched to any gene: 4. The germline V gene has CDR1 SGHRS and CDR2 YFSETQ. The length of the CDR3 is 14 residues. As DNA, the CDR3 is TGCGCCAGCAGCACGGGACAGGGTGCCTACGAGCAGTACTTC. It is translated as CASSTGQGAYEQYF.

The chain uses TRBV7-2 and TRBJ2-6, with D tentatively TRBD1 or TRBD2 (5 bases each). Germline V lookup: CDR1 SGHTA, CDR2 FQGNSA. V lost 1 base and J 0 bases, leaving 10 bases between the germline ends. The CDR3 has 17 residues. The CDR3 loop is CASSLGAGASGANVLTF. The CDR3 nucleotides read TGTGCCAGCAGCTTAGGGGCCGGGGCCTCTGGGGCCAACGTCCTGACTTTC.

This chain connects TRBV10-2 to TRBJ2-6; the match to TRBD1 covers 7 bases. CDR3 length equals 16 residues. Losses at the gene ends were 6 bases for V and 2 bases for J; bases not matched to a gene: 7. Germline V gene lookup returns CDR1 WSHSY and CDR2 SAAADI. The chain's CDR3 is CASRTDRVPGANVLTF. The CDR3 DNA is TGCGCCAGCAGGACTGACAGGGTACCTGGGGCCAACGTCCTGACTTTC.

This sequence joins TRBV18 and TRBJ1-1, with a possible D match to TRBD1 (6 bases). This CDR3 comprises 15 residues. The V end was cut by 3 bases, the J end by 4 bases, with 15 bases between. Germline V gene sequence: CDR1 KGHSH, CDR2 LQKENI. The DNA of the CDR3 is TGTGCCAGCTCACCCCCTGGGGGGGCAGGCACTGAAGCTTTCTTT. It specifies CASSPPGGAGTEAFF.

The CDR3 nucleotides are TGTGCCAGCAGTTTAGGGGGTAGGTTAGCCAATGAGCAGTTCTTC. Translated, it gives CASSLGGRLANEQFF. The V and J genes are TRBV28 and TRBJ2-1; D possibly matches TRBD1 or TRBD2 (5 bases each). Germline CDR1 and CDR2: MDHEN and SYDVKM. The CDR3 sequence is 15 residues long. Between the trimmed V and J ends, which lost 2 bases and 6 bases, there was a span of 14 bases.

This sequence joins TRBV5-1 and TRBJ2-3, with D uncertain. Trimming took off 4 bases at V and 0 bases at J, with 3 bases between the two ends. Looked up from germline, CDR1 is SGHRS and CDR2 is YFSETQ. The CDR3 sequence is 12 residues long. This chain's CDR3 is CASSDSTDTQYF. The CDR3 nucleotides read TGCGCCAGCAGCGACAGCACAGATACGCAGTATTTT.

V is TRBV30 and J is TRBJ1-5; D may be TRBD1 (6 bases). The V end was cut by 2 bases, the J end by 4 bases, with 15 bases between. The CDR3 runs 15 residues. The germline CDR1 and CDR2 sequences are GTSNPN and SVGIG (reference sequence). Here the CDR3 DNA reads TGTGCCTGGAGTATGGGGCAGGGGAGGAATCAGCCCCAGCATTTT. Its protein product is CAWSMGQGRNQPQHF. Variable domain in full (rest from reference TRBV30 and TRBJ1-5): SQTIHQWPATLVQPVGSPLSLECTVEGTSNPNLYWYRQAAGRGLQLLFYSVGIGQISSEVPQNLSASRPQDRQFILSSKKLLLSDSGFYLCAWSMGQGRNQPQHFGDGTRLSIL.

The chain combines TRBV2 with TRBJ1-2; tentative D call: TRBD1 (6 bases). V lost 5 bases to trimming and J lost 4 bases, with 20 bases between them. The CDR3 totals 16 residues. Germline CDR1 reads SNHLY; CDR2 reads FYNNEI. CDR3 amino acids: CASSTGGTQTSYGYTF. DNA for the CDR3: TGTGCCAGCAGTACCGGGGGCACCCAAACATCCTATGGCTACACCTTC.